A selection of T cell receptor beta chains follows, all from one sample in a study of beta chain features in type 1 diabetes. Measured with immunoSEQ multiplex PCR; TCRdb has only the in-frame clones, and not every one. Of 970,000 or so clones in the sample, 15% to 20% are singletons; the top ten hold 0.023%. The specimen sequenced was naive CD4+ T cells from blood. Receptors originate from a woman between 18 and 29 years old in good health. CDR3s include the opening cysteine and the closing phenylalanine or tryptophan. A D gene is named only where the DNA matches it firmly. Clone size is given for some rows only: seen once, a few or many times, or a class if the clone is expanded.

>TRBD2|TRBJ2-2|TRBV28|-
TGTGCCAGCAACCCGGGACTAGCGGGAGCCAGCGGGGAGCTGTTTTTT
CASNPGLAGASGELFF
>-|TRBJ2-5|TRBV6-5|-
TGTGCCAGCAGTCGGGACGGATACCAAGAGACCCAGTACTTC
CASSRDGYQETQYF
>TRBD2|TRBJ2-2|TRBV9|-
TGTGCCAGCGGGCGGGAGTTCGGGGAGCTGTTTTTT
CASGREFGELFF
>-|TRBJ2-7|TRBV19|few
TGTGCCAGTAGTAAGTACGAAGACGAGCAGTACTTC
CASSKYEDEQYF
>TRBD1|TRBJ2-1|TRBV18|few
TGTGCCAGCTCTCCTAGGGGTGGGGACAGCTCCTACAATGAGCAGTTCTTC
CASSPRGGDSSYNEQFF
>-|TRBJ2-5|TRBV4-3|-
TGCGCCAGCAGCCAAGGGCAGGATCAAGAGACCCAGTACTTC
CASSQGQDQETQYF
>-|TRBJ2-7|TRBV28|few
TGTGCCAGCGGCGTCGAGCAGTACTTC
CASGVEQYF
>-|TRBJ2-6|TRBV15|few
TGTGCCACCAGCAGGTTCCCCGGGAGCCACCGAGATAGCGGAGTTCCCTCTGGGGCCAACGTCCTGACTTTC
CATSRFPGSHRDSGVPSGANVLTF
>TRBD2|TRBJ2-1|TRBV7-3|-
TGTGCCAGCAGCGTTAGGCGGGAGGGGTACAATGAGCAGTTCTTC
CASSVRREGYNEQFF
>-|TRBJ2-1|TRBV19|-
TGTGCCAGTCAAACCCGGGACTGGAATGAGCAGTTCTTC
CASQTRDWNEQFF
>TRBD2|TRBJ2-7|TRBV27|few
TGTGCCAGCAGTCCGGGACTAGCGGGAAGCTCCTACGAGCAGTACTTC
CASSPGLAGSSYEQYF
>-|TRBJ2-6|TRBV2|-
TGTGCCAGCAGTCAAGACGGTCCCTCTGGGGCCAACGTCCTGACTTTC
CASSQDGPSGANVLTF
>-|TRBJ2-1|TRBV9|few
TGTGCCAGCAGCCCCAGGACAGCTTCATACAATGAGCAGTTCTTC
CASSPRTASYNEQFF
>-|TRBJ2-7|TRBV27|-
TGTGCCAGCAGTTGGGGCTACGAGCAGTACTTC
CASSWGYEQYF
>-|TRBJ2-3|TRBV28|-
TGTGCCAGCAGTTTAACTACCCGCACAGATACGCAGTATTTT
CASSLTTRTDTQYF
>-|TRBJ2-4|TRBV5-1|-
TGCGCCAGCAGCTTGGGAGGGCCCTTCAACATTCAGTACTTC
CASSLGGPFNIQYF
>-|TRBJ2-6|TRBV4-3|-
TGCGCCAGCAGCCAAGAGTCCGCGGGTGGGGCCAACGTCCTGACTTTC
CASSQESAGGANVLTF
>-|TRBJ2-6|TRBV18|few
TGTGCCAGCTCATCCCAAACGGGGAAGTCTGGGGCCAACGTCCTGACTTTC
CASSSQTGKSGANVLTF